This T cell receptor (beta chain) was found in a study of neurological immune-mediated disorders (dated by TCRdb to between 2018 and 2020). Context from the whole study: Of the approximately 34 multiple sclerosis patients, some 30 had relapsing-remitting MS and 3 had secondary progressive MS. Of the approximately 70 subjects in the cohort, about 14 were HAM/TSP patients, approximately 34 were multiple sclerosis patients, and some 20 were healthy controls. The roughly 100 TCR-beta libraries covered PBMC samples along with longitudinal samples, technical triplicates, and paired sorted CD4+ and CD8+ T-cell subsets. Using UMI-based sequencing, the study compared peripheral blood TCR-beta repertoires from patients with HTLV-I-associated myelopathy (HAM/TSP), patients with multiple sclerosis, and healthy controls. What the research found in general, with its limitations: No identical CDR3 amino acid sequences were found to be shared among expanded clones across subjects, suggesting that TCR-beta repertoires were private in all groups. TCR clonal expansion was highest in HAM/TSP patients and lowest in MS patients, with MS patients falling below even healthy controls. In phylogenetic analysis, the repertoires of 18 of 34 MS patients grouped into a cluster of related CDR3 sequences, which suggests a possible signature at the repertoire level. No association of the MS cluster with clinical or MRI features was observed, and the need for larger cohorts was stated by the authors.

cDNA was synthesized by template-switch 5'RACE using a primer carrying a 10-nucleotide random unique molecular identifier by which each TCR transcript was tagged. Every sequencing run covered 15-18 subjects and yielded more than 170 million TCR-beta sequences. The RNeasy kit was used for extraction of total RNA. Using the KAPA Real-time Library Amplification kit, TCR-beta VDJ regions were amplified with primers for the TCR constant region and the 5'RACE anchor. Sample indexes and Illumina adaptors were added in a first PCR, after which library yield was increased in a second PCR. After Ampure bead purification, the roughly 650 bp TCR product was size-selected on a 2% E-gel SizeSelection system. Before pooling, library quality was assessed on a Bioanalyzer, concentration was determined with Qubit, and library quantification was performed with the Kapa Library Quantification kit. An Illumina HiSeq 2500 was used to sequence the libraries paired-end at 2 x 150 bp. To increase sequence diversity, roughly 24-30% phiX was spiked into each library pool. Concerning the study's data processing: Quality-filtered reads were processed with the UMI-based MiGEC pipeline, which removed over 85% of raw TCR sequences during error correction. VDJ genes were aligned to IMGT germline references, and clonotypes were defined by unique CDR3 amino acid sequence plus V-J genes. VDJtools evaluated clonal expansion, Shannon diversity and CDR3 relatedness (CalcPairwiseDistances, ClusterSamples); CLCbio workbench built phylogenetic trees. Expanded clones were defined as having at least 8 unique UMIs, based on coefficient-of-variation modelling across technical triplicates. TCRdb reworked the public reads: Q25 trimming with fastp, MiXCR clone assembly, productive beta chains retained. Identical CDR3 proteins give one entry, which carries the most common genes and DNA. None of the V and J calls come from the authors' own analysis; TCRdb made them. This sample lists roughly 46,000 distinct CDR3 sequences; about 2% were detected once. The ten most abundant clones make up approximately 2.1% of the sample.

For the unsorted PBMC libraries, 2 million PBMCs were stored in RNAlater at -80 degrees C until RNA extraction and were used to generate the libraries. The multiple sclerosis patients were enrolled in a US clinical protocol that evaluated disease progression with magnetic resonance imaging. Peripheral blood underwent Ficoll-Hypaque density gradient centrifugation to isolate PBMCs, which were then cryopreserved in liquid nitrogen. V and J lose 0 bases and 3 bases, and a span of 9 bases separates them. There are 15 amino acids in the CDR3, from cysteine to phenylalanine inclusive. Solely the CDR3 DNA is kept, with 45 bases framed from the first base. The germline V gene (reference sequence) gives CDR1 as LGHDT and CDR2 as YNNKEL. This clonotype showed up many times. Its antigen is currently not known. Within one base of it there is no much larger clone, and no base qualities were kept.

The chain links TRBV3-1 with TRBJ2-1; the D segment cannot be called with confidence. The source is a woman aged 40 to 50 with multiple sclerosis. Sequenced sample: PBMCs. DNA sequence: TGTGCCAGCAGCCAAGACCCCGAAGGCTACAATGAGCAGTTCTTC. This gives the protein CASSQDPEGYNEQFF.